Presented here are 30 T cell receptor beta chains from one specimen sequenced in a study of STAT5B mutations in CD4+ large granular lymphocyte leukemia. TCRdb keeps only in-frame clones here, not all; method: immunoSEQ multiplex PCR. The sample lists some 38,000 clones, around 75% occurring once. Sequencing was done on a sample of CD4+ T cells from blood buffy coats. Receptors originate from a human donor in good health.

This CDR3 reads CASSLEAGTGGTDTQYF. The CDR3 region has the DNA TGTGCCAGCAGCTTAGAGGCGGGTACAGGGGGCACAGATACGCAGTATTTT. The chain carries TRBV7-9 and TRBJ2-3; 7 bases are a match to TRBD1. Germline V CDR1 and CDR2: SEHNR, FQNEAQ (reference sequence). Trimming took 1 base from V and 1 from J; bases not matched to a gene: 8. The CDR3 sequence is 17 residues long.

This clone was detected a few times. The gene calls are TRBV27 and TRBJ2-7; 7 bases line up with TRBD2. The V and J ends lost 6 bases and 7 bases, in that order; junction bases with no gene match: 6. Per the germline V gene, CDR1 is MNHEY and CDR2 is SMNVEV (reference sequence). The CDR3 has 12 residues. This CDR3 reads CASRGGPKEQYF. In DNA form, the CDR3 reads TGTGCCAGCAGGGGAGGGCCGAAAGAGCAGTACTTC.

The rearrangement uses TRBV7-8 and TRBJ2-2; 14 nucleotides line up with TRBD2. The CDR3 totals 19 residues. In germline, CDR1 is SGHVS, CDR2 FQNEAQ. V lost 3 bases to trimming and J lost 6 bases; unmatched junction nucleotides: 12. The CDR3 sequence is CASSFSPGLAGERAGELFF. CDR3 nucleotides: TGTGCCAGCAGCTTTTCGCCGGGACTAGCGGGAGAAAGGGCCGGGGAGCTGTTTTTT.

This sequence joins TRBV4-2 and TRBJ1-4; weak D call: TRBD1 (6 bases). Trimming removed 1 base at V and 7 bases at J, with 13 bases between. CDR1 LGHNA and CDR2 YNFKEQ come from the germline V gene. This CDR3 has 15 amino acids. CDR3 DNA sequence: TGTGCCAGCAGCCAAGTAGGAGGGGGAGGTGAAAAACTGTTTTTT. Translated, it gives CASSQVGGGGEKLFF.

The CDR3 DNA reads as TGTGCCAGTAGCAAGAACACAGGGGAGTATAATTCACCCCTCCACTTT. This sequence encodes CASSKNTGEYNSPLHF. The chain combines TRBV19 with TRBJ1-6, with 7 bases that match TRBD1. From germline, CDR1 is LNHDA and CDR2 SQIVND (reference sequence). V trimming: 6 bases; J trimming: 4 bases; junction bases outside the gene matches: 9. The CDR3 sequence is 16 residues long.

The chain recombines TRBV19 with TRBJ2-5, with a tentative D call TRBD1 (5 bases). Germline-derived CDR1 and CDR2 are LNHDA and SQIVND (reference sequence). Trimming removed 5 bases from V and 5 bases from J, with 12 bases in between. This CDR3 has 13 amino acids. The DNA of the CDR3 is TGTGCCAGTAGTGTCACAGGTGGGGAGACCCAGTACTTC. This sequence encodes CASSVTGGETQYF.

The rearrangement uses TRBV5-1 and TRBJ1-5; 9 nucleotides match TRBD1. Germline CDR1 and CDR2: SGHRS and YFSETQ. Losses at the gene ends were 0 bases for V and 5 bases for J; bases not matched to a gene: 3. The CDR3 is 15 residues long. This CDR3 is CASSLGGTGYQPQHF. CDR3 bases: TGCGCCAGCAGCTTGGGAGGGACAGGGTATCAGCCCCAGCATTTT.

The CDR3 DNA follows: TGTGCCAGCAAAGGTCTTTACGAGCAGTACTTC. Amino acid sequence: CASKGLYEQYF. The rearrangement links TRBV6-5 to TRBJ2-7, with D hard to call. Trimming removed 7 bases from V and 4 bases from J, with 8 bases in between. This CDR3 is built from 11 residues. Germline V gene data show CDR1 as MNHEY and CDR2 as SVGAGI.

This chain uses TRBV27 with TRBJ2-1, with D unclear. CDR1 is MNHEY and CDR2 is SMNVEV in the germline V gene (reference sequence). With 6 bases removed from V and 4 bases from J, the gap between germline ends came to 4 bases. The length of the CDR3 is 11 residues. The DNA for the CDR3 is TGTGCCAGCAGGACGTACAATGAGCAGTTCTTC. Encoded protein: CASRTYNEQFF.

The table lists this clone with a few counts. This chain joins TRBV4-1 and TRBJ1-4; no clear D. Trimming shortened V by 0 bases and J by 4 bases, and 9 bases separated the two germline ends. The germline V gene has CDR1 MGHRA and CDR2 YSYEKL. The CDR3 runs to 15 residues. In DNA, the CDR3 is TGCGCCAGCAGCCAAGATTGGCAAGTTAATGAAAAACTGTTTTTT. It specifies CASSQDWQVNEKLFF.

This clone has just a few counts. This chain uses TRBV6-1 with TRBJ1-1; a weak D match, TRBD1 (6 bases). CDR3 length: 15 amino acids. Germline CDR1 reads MNHNS; CDR2 reads SASEGT. The V gene lost 0 bases and the J gene lost 1 base, with 9 bases spanning the gap. CDR3 amino acids: CASSEAQGSNTEAFF. The DNA for the CDR3 is TGTGCCAGCAGTGAAGCACAGGGATCGAACACTGAAGCTTTCTTT.

The chain couples TRBV18 to TRBJ2-2; maybe TRBD1 (6 bases). Germline V gene lookup returns CDR1 KGHSH and CDR2 LQKENI. V gave up 2 bases and J gave up 3 bases, with 16 bases separating them. The CDR3 is made up of 17 amino acids. Here the CDR3 DNA reads TGTGCCAGCTCACCAAGCTCTTTTGGGGGCCACACCGGGGAGCTGTTTTTT. Translating gives CASSPSSFGGHTGELFF.

The chain employs TRBV7-7 and TRBJ2-3; 8 nucleotides agree with TRBD1. There are 15 residues in the CDR3. The trim removed 1 base at V and 2 bases at J, leaving 2 bases unmatched. Germline V lookup: CDR1 SSHAT, CDR2 FNYEAQ (reference sequence). The CDR3 DNA follows: TGTGCCAGCAGCTTAGGGACAGGGACCACAGATACGCAGTATTTT. It yields the protein CASSLGTGTTDTQYF.

This clone was seen a few times. The V call is TRBV5-1, the J call TRBJ1-1; D remains unclear. Germline-derived CDR1 and CDR2 are SGHRS and YFSETQ. V was clipped by 2 bases and J by 1 base, with 9 bases between them. The CDR3 has 14 amino acids. The CDR3 DNA reads TGCGCCAGCAGCTTATTTGGAGGGAACACTGAAGCTTTCTTT. Protein product: CASSLFGGNTEAFF.

The chain joins TRBV4-1 to TRBJ2-1; TRBD2 is a possible D gene (7 bases). V lost 4 bases, J lost 12 bases, and 19 bases lay in between. The length of the CDR3 is 14 residues. CDR1 and CDR2 from the germline V gene are MGHRA and YSYEKL. CDR3 in DNA: TGCGCCAGCAGCCCAACGGGGGGCCGTCTGTGGCAGTTCTTC. As protein: CASSPTGGRLWQFF.

The chain employs TRBV7-8 and TRBJ1-1; D call uncertain. The CDR3 is made up of 16 amino acids. Germline V gene data show CDR1 as SGHVS and CDR2 as FQNEAQ. Trimming took 5 bases from V and 1 from J, leaving 17 bases between them. The CDR3, as DNA: TGTGCCAGCAGCCCGGCGTCAGGCAATAAGAACACTGAAGCTTTCTTT. Translation gives CASSPASGNKNTEAFF.

The chain recombines TRBV6-6 with TRBJ2-7; unclear D gene. The CDR3 totals 11 residues. The V and J ends lost 6 bases and 6 bases respectively, with 9 bases between them. Germline CDR1 is MNHNY and CDR2 is SVGAGI (reference sequence). In nucleotides, the CDR3 is TGTGCCAGCAGCCCCAACAGCGAGCAGTACTTC. As protein: CASSPNSEQYF.

V and J are TRBV29-1 and TRBJ2-3, with 13 bases lining up with TRBD2. The germline V gene has CDR1 SQVTM and CDR2 ANQGSEA. Unmatched junction bases numbered 3, after V lost 8 bases and J lost 1 base. The CDR3 spans 14 residues. The CDR3 nucleotides read TGCAGCACTAGCGGGAGGGCCGGCACAGATACGCAGTATTTT. Protein product: CSTSGRAGTDTQYF.

The chain carries TRBV29-1 and TRBJ2-3, with 9 positions matching TRBD2. J lost 3 bases, V lost 1 base, and 2 bases had no gene match. Germline V gene sequence: CDR1 SQVTM, CDR2 ANQGSEA. The CDR3 has 14 amino acids. The CDR3 loop is CSVEVAGVTDTQYF. CDR3 DNA sequence: TGCAGCGTTGAAGTAGCGGGAGTAACAGATACGCAGTATTTT.

The chain has TRBV6-1 and TRBJ1-5; no reliable D call. Germline V gene data show CDR1 as MNHNS and CDR2 as SASEGT. This CDR3 is 13 amino acids long. Trimming removed 5 bases at V and 6 bases at J, with 11 bases between. The DNA for the CDR3 is TGTGCCAGCAGTCCCACGTGGGCTCAGCCCCAGCATTTT. Protein sequence: CASSPTWAQPQHF.

The rearrangement joins TRBV4-1 to TRBJ2-5, with 7 positions matching TRBD2. In germline, CDR1 is MGHRA, CDR2 YSYEKL. After removal of 1 base from V and 5 bases from J, the junction contained 13 bases not matched to a gene. The CDR3 consists of 17 residues. The CDR3 DNA is TGCGCCAGCAGCCAAGTTGGTGGGAGGGGTCCGGGGGAGACCCAGTACTTC. Protein: CASSQVGGRGPGETQYF.

CDR3 sequence: CASSLGTANTEAFF. DNA of the CDR3: TGTGCCAGCTCACTCGGGACAGCCAACACTGAAGCTTTCTTT. This rearrangement joins TRBV18 to TRBJ1-1, with 7 bases lining up with TRBD1. The CDR3 extends over 14 amino acids. The germline gives CDR1 KGHSH, CDR2 LQKENI. Trimming took 4 bases from V and 2 from J; bases not matched to a gene: 4.

The V call is TRBV4-2, the J call TRBJ2-3, with 8 nucleotides matching TRBD2. Looked up from germline, CDR1 is LGHNA and CDR2 is YNFKEQ. Losses at the gene ends were 5 bases for V and 1 base for J; bases not matched to a gene: 5. This CDR3 contains 15 residues. CDR3 sequence (DNA): TGTGCCAGCAGCACACAGACTAGCGGCACAGATACGCAGTATTTT. Protein product: CASSTQTSGTDTQYF.

The V call is TRBV11-2, the J call TRBJ2-1; 8 nucleotides line up with TRBD1. This CDR3 comprises 16 residues. CDR1 and CDR2 from the germline V gene are SGHAT and FQNNGV. V shed 5 bases and J 6 bases; nucleotides not matched to a gene: 12. CDR3 protein: CASSISVAGGRNEQFF. DNA of the CDR3: TGTGCCAGCAGCATTAGCGTCGCAGGGGGCCGCAATGAGCAGTTCTTC.

This rearrangement joins TRBV2 to TRBJ2-3; 9 positions match TRBD1. CDR1 is SNHLY and CDR2 is FYNNEI in the germline V gene. Trimming cost V 7 bases and J 5 bases; bases outside gene matches: 10. The CDR3 length is 15 residues. The DNA of the CDR3 is TGTGCCAGCACCCCGGACAGGGGAAAGGGAGATACGCAGTATTTT. The encoded protein is CASTPDRGKGDTQYF.

The CDR3: CASSLGLAGATNEQFF. CDR3 nucleotides: TGTGCCAGCAGCTTGGGACTAGCGGGAGCTACCAATGAGCAGTTCTTC. This chain connects TRBV5-4 to TRBJ2-1; 12 bases agree with TRBD2. Trimming removed 0 bases from V and 6 bases from J; junction bases left unmatched: 4. Germline lookup yields CDR1 SGHNT and CDR2 YYREEE (reference sequence). The CDR3 is 16 residues long.

The chain links TRBV7-3 to TRBJ2-1; 7 positions match TRBD1. Germline assignment: CDR1 SGHTA and CDR2 FQGTGA. CDR3 length: 15 residues. V shed 5 bases and J 2 bases; nucleotides not matched to a gene: 6. CDR3 loop: CASSPNRGAYNEQFF. In DNA form, the CDR3 reads TGTGCCAGCAGCCCAAACAGGGGAGCCTACAATGAGCAGTTCTTC.

This clone was recorded a few times. The chain joins TRBV7-6 to TRBJ2-2, with D possibly TRBD2 on 6 matching bases. The length of the CDR3 is 15 residues. CDR1 and CDR2 (germline): SGHVS, FNYEAQ. Trimming took off 2 bases at V and 7 bases at J, with 14 bases between the two ends. The CDR3 bases are TGTGCCAGCAGCTTATCGTTTAGCGGTATCGGGGAGCTGTTTTTT. Translating it yields CASSLSFSGIGELFF.

This sequence joins TRBV2 and TRBJ2-1; TRBD2 matches at 10 bases. The ends lost 1 base at V and 9 bases at J; junction bases unmatched: 6. The CDR3 is 15 residues long. Germline CDR1 and CDR2: SNHLY and FYNNEI. Written as DNA, the CDR3 is TGTGCCAGCAGTGAAGACCAGCGGGAGGGGAGTGAGCAGTTCTTC. Amino acids: CASSEDQREGSEQFF.

Turning to this clone: Compared with germline, one end of the junction differs, possibly owing to a read error. This chain links TRBV7-7 with TRBJ2-5; possibly TRBD1 for D (8 bases). This CDR3 has 14 residues. Germline V gene data show CDR1 as SSHAT and CDR2 as FNYEAQ (reference sequence). The CDR3 reads CASSSNRGGETQYF. The CDR3 DNA reads as TGTGCTAGCAGCTCAAACAGGGGGGGAGAGACCCAGTACTTC.